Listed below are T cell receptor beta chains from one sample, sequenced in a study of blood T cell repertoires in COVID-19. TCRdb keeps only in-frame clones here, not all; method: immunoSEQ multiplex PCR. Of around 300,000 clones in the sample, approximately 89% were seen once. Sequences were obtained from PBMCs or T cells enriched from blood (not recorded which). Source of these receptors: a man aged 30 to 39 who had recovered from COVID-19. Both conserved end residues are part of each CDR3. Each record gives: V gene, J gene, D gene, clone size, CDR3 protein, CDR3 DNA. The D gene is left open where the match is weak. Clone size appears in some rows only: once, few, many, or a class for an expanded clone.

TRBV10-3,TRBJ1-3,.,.,CAISSPREGSGNTIYF,TGTGCCATCAGTTCTCCCAGGGAGGGCTCTGGAAACACCATATATTTT
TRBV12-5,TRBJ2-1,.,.,CASGYSDSYNEQFF,TGTGCTAGTGGTTATTCCGATAGTTACAATGAGCAGTTCTTC
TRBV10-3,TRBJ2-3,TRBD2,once,CAIKGRRGGGDTQYF,TGTGCCATCAAAGGACGGCGGGGGGGAGGTGATACGCAGTATTTT
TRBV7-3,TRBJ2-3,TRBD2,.,CASSLGTSADTQYF,TGTGCCAGCAGCCTGGGGACTAGCGCAGATACGCAGTATTTT
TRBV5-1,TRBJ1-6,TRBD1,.,CASSLGTGPKGSPLHF,TGCGCCAGCAGCTTGGGGACAGGCCCTAAGGGATCACCCCTCCACTTT
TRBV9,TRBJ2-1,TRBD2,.,CASSVEGLAGDSYNEQFF,TGTGCCAGCAGCGTAGAGGGACTAGCGGGCGACTCCTACAATGAGCAGTTCTTC
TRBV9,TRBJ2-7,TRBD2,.,CASSQLAGGREQYF,TGTGCCAGCAGCCAACTAGCGGGGGGGCGTGAGCAGTACTTC
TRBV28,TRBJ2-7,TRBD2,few,CASRGILAGKGEQYF,TGTGCCAGCAGGGGGATACTAGCGGGGAAGGGCGAGCAGTACTTC
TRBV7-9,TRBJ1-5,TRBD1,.,CASNNRGRDQPQHF,TGTGCCAGCAACAACAGGGGGCGAGATCAGCCCCAGCATTTT
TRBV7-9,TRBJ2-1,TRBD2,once,CASSLGQTSGDNEQFF,TGTGCCAGCAGCTTAGGTCAAACTAGCGGGGACAATGAGCAGTTCTTC
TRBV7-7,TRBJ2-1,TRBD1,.,CASSLELQGTPRFF,TGTGCCAGCAGCTTAGAACTACAGGGGACCCCTAGGTTCTTC
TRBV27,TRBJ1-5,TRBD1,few,CASSPRTGDQPQHF,TGTGCCAGCAGTCCCAGGACAGGGGATCAGCCCCAGCATTTT
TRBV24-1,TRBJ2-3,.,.,CATSENYAGTDTQYF,TGTGCCACCAGTGAGAACTATGCCGGCACAGATACGCAGTATTTT
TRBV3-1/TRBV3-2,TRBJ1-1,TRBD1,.,CASSTPRDRGGMAEAFF,TGTGCCAGCAGCACCCCCCGGGACAGGGGAGGGATGGCTGAAGCTTTCTTT
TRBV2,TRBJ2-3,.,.,CASTWVTGRIVTDTQYF,TGTGCCAGCACTTGGGTGACAGGGAGGATCGTCACAGATACGCAGTATTTT
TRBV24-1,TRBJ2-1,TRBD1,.,CATSGTGRFGEQFF,TGTGCCACCAGTGGGACAGGCAGGTTTGGTGAGCAGTTCTTC
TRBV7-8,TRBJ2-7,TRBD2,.,CASSRGTSGVTGLSYEQYF,TGTGCCAGCAGCAGGGGGACTAGCGGGGTTACCGGCCTCTCCTACGAGCAGTACTTC
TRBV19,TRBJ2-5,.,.,CASSPGQQETQYF,TGTGCCAGTAGTCCCGGACAGCAAGAGACCCAGTACTTC
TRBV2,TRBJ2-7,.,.,CASSGAVSYEQYF,TGTGCCAGCAGTGGGGCAGTCTCCTACGAGCAGTACTTC
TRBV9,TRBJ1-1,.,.,CASSVLGTEGTEAFF,TGTGCCAGCAGCGTCTTAGGGACGGAGGGGACTGAAGCTTTCTTT
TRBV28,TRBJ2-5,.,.,CASSWPGQETQYF,TGTGCCAGCAGTTGGCCAGGGCAAGAGACCCAGTACTTC
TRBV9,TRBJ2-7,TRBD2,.,CASSPRLAVSYEQYF,TGTGCCAGCAGCCCCCGACTAGCGGTCTCCTACGAGCAGTACTTC
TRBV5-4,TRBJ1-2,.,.,CASSLGMDRGRFLTF,TGTGCCAGCAGCTTGGGGATGGACAGAGGTCGCTTCCTCACCTTC
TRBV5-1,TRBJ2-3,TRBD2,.,CASSVSAGVSDTQYF,TGCGCCAGCAGCGTCTCAGCGGGGGTTTCAGATACGCAGTATTTT
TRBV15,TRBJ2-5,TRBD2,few,CATSRAGSGGDQETQYF,TGTGCCACCAGCAGAGCAGGTAGCGGGGGGGACCAAGAGACCCAGTACTTC
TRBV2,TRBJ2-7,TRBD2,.,CASSELGRGGYEQYF,TGTGCCAGCAGTGAACTTGGGAGGGGCGGGTACGAGCAGTACTTC
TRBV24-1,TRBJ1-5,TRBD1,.,CATSDGQGLEPQHF,TGTGCCACCAGTGATGGACAGGGGTTGGAGCCCCAGCATTTT
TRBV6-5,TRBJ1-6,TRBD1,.,CASSSRDREALHF,TGTGCCAGCAGTTCCCGGGACAGGGAGGCCCTCCACTTT
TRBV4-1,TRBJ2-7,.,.,CASSREASFYEQYF,TGCGCCAGCAGTCGGGAAGCGTCGTTCTACGAGCAGTACTTC
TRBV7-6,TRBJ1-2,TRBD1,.,CASSYGTGMDYGYTF,TGTGCCAGCAGCTACGGGACAGGGATGGACTATGGCTACACCTTC
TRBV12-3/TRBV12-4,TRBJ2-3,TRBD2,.,CASSFGGADTQYF,TGTGCCAGCAGTTTCGGGGGGGCAGATACGCAGTATTTT
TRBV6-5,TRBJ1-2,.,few,CASSYGRDFYGYTF,TGTGCCAGCAGTTATGGTCGAGACTTCTATGGCTACACCTTC
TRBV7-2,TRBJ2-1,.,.,CASSPPSNEQFF,TGTGCCAGCAGCCCCCCCAGCAATGAGCAGTTCTTC
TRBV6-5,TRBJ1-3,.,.,CASRPLQSGNTIYF,TGTGCCAGCAGACCGTTACAGTCCGGAAACACCATATATTTT
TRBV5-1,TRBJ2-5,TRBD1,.,CASSLVGTGEETQYF,TGCGCCAGCAGCTTGGTCGGGACAGGGGAAGAGACCCAGTACTTC
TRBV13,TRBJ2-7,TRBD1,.,CASSLGNRGFRTYEQYF,TGTGCCAGCAGCTTAGGGAACAGGGGGTTTCGAACCTACGAGCAGTACTTC